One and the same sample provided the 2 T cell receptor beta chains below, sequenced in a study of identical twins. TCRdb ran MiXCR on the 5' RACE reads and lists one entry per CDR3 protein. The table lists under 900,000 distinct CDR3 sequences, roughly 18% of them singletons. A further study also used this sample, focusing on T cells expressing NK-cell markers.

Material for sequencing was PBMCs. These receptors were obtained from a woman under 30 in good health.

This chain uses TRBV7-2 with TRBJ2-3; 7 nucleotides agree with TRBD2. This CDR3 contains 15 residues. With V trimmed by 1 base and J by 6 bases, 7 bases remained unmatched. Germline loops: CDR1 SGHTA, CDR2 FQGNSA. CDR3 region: CASSLVSGVQDTQYF. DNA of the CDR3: TGTGCCAGCAGCTTAGTGAGCGGGGTCCAGGATACGCAGTATTTT.

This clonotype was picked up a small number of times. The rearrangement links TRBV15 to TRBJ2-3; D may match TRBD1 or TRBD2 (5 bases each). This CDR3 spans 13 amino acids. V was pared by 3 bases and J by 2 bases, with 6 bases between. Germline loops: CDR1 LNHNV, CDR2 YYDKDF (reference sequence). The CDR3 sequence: CATSSGATDTQYF. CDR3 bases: TGTGCCACCAGCAGCGGGGCCACAGATACGCAGTATTTT. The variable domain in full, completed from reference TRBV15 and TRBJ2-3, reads DAMVIQNPRYQVTQFGKPVTLSCSQTLNHNVMYWYQQKSSQAPKLLFHYYDKDFNNEADTPDNFQSRRPNTSFCFLDIRSPGLGDTAMYLCATSSGATDTQYFGPGTRLTVL.